A single sample gave rise to the 29 T cell receptor beta chains below, sequenced in a study of blood T cell repertoires in COVID-19 (TCRdb year 2020). Library preparation used the immunoSEQ multiplex PCR assay. TCRdb retrieved this table from immuneACCESS and kept in-frame rearrangements only. Not all clones are present; in checked studies, unresolved V genes account for under half, and no reason is known for the remainder. Across this sample there are 47,000 or so clones, with around 82% seen only once. About 2.7% of the sample belongs to the ten largest clones. Sequencing was done on a sample of peripheral blood. The origin of the receptors is a woman aged 60-75 years with acute or convalescent COVID-19.

This clone appeared a few times. The chain recombines TRBV19 with TRBJ2-1; D perhaps matches TRBD2 (5 bases). The CDR3 runs to 12 residues. V lost 5 bases and J lost 7, with 9 bases in between. Germline lookup yields CDR1 LNHDA and CDR2 SQIVND (reference sequence). CDR3 in DNA: TGTGCCAGTAGTGAAAGGGAGAATGAGCAGTTCTTC. Amino acids: CASSERENEQFF.

The rearrangement joins TRBV28 to TRBJ1-5, with D tentatively TRBD1 (6 bases). The germline V gene has CDR1 MDHEN and CDR2 SYDVKM. The CDR3 totals 16 residues. V shed 5 bases and J shed 0 bases, with 14 bases lying between them. DNA of the CDR3: TGTGCCAGCAGTCCGTTGGGGGCATATAGCAATCAGCCCCAGCATTTT. This codes for CASSPLGAYSNQPQHF. Variable domain in full (rest from reference TRBV28 and TRBJ1-5): DVKVTQSSRYLVKRTGEKVFLECVQDMDHENMFWYRQDPGLGLRLIYFSYDVKMKEKGDIPEGYSVSREKKERFSLILESASTNQTSMYLCASSPLGAYSNQPQHFGDGTRLSIL.

V and J are TRBV4-1 and TRBJ2-7, with 11 bases identical to TRBD2. Germline V CDR1 and CDR2: MGHRA, YSYEKL. Trimming removed 0 bases from V and 1 base from J; junction bases left unmatched: 2. This CDR3 comprises 16 residues. This CDR3 reads CASSQEPSGRSYEQYF. The CDR3 coding sequence is TGCGCCAGCAGCCAAGAGCCTAGCGGGAGGTCCTACGAGCAGTACTTC.

This clone was picked up a small number of times. V usage is TRBV19 and J usage is TRBJ2-7; maybe TRBD1 (6 bases). The ends were cut back, 3 bases at V and 6 bases at J, with 12 bases in the middle. Per the germline V gene, CDR1 is LNHDA and CDR2 is SQIVND (reference sequence). The CDR3 length is 13 residues. This CDR3 is CASSMDSMSEQYF. DNA of the CDR3: TGTGCCAGTAGTATGGACAGTATGAGCGAGCAGTACTTC.

The chain links TRBV7-3 to TRBJ2-3; 10 bases align to TRBD2. J lost 4 bases, V lost 2 bases, and 3 bases had no gene match. The CDR3 is 15 amino acids. In germline, CDR1 is SGHTA, CDR2 FQGTGA. DNA for the CDR3: TGTGCCAGCAGCTTACTAGCGGGAGTCCCAGATACGCAGTATTTT. The encoded protein is CASSLLAGVPDTQYF. The variable domain in full, completed from reference TRBV7-3 and TRBJ2-3, reads GAGVSQTPSNKVTEKGKYVELRCDPISGHTALYWYRQSLGQGPEFLIYFQGTGAADDSGLPNDRFFAVRPEGSVSTLKIQRTERGDSAVYLCASSLLAGVPDTQYFGPGTRLTVL.

This clone was seen just once. The CDR3 bases are TGCGCCAGCAGCTTGGGGCAGGCCCAAGAGACCCAGTACTTC. Protein product: CASSLGQAQETQYF. The V and J genes are TRBV5-1 and TRBJ2-5; no clear D. Germline V CDR1 and CDR2: SGHRS, YFSETQ. This CDR3 contains 14 residues. V was pared by 0 bases and J by 1 base, with 7 bases between.

The chain couples TRBV4-1 to TRBJ2-5; possible D gene TRBD2, 5 bases. The length of the CDR3 is 15 residues. V was clipped by 2 bases and J by 5 bases, with 15 bases between them. CDR1 and CDR2 (germline): MGHRA, YSYEKL. CDR3: CASSQLHGSGETQYF. The CDR3 nucleotides read TGCGCCAGCAGCCAACTACACGGCTCGGGGGAGACCCAGTACTTC.

This sequence joins TRBV3-1 (or the pseudogene TRBV3-2) and TRBJ2-2; 12 bases map to TRBD1. The CDR3 spans 16 residues. The germline gives CDR1 LGHDT, CDR2 YNNKEL (reference sequence). V gave up 3 bases and J gave up 3 bases; unmatched junction bases: 2. The CDR3 sequence is CASSQGQGADTGELFF. The CDR3 nucleotides are TGTGCCAGCAGCCAGGGACAGGGGGCCGACACCGGGGAGCTGTTTTTT.

The V call is TRBV6-5, the J call TRBJ1-3; a weak D match, TRBD1 (5 bases). Germline V CDR1 and CDR2: MNHEY, SVGAGI. V was pared by 6 bases and J by 3 bases, with 12 bases between. This CDR3 is 14 amino acids long. CDR3 protein: CASSAQGGGNTIYF. For the CDR3, the DNA is TGTGCCAGCAGCGCTCAGGGCGGTGGAAACACCATATATTTT.

V usage is TRBV6-5 and J usage is TRBJ1-6; D is possibly TRBD1 (5 bases). The CDR3 is 13 amino acids. The V gene lost 4 bases and the J gene lost 7 bases, with 8 bases spanning the gap. The V gene's germline CDR1 is MNHEY and CDR2 SVGAGI. This CDR3 reads CASSLDINSPLHF. The CDR3 DNA reads TGTGCCAGCAGTTTGGACATCAATTCACCCCTCCACTTT.

The chain employs TRBV7-3 and TRBJ2-7; perhaps TRBD2 as D (7 bases). V lost 1 base and J lost 2, with 18 bases in between. This CDR3 is 17 amino acids long. Per germline, CDR1 SGHTA and CDR2 FQGTGA. For the CDR3, the DNA is TGTGCCAGCAGCTTAATTGGCCCCCCGGGGGGCACCTACGAGCAGTACTTC. Encoded protein: CASSLIGPPGGTYEQYF.

The chain recombines TRBV30 with TRBJ2-7, with D maybe TRBD1 (6 bases). V dropped 5 bases and J dropped 5 bases, with 16 bases sitting between them. The CDR3 consists of 13 residues. The germline V gene has CDR1 GTSNPN and CDR2 SVGIG (reference sequence). CDR3 DNA: TGTGCCTGGGGGGGACAACTCCGGGACGAGCAGTACTTC. As protein: CAWGGQLRDEQYF.

V is TRBV18 and J is TRBJ1-5; TRBD1 agrees at 8 bases. The length of the CDR3 is 13 residues. The V gene's germline CDR1 is KGHSH and CDR2 LQKENI. V shed 5 bases and J 7 bases; nucleotides not matched to a gene: 4. CDR3 in DNA: TGTGCCAGCTCAGCGACAGGGGAACAGCCCCAGCATTTT. Translating it yields CASSATGEQPQHF.

The gene calls are TRBV7-2 and TRBJ2-2, with 7 positions matching TRBD2. The V gene's germline CDR1 is SGHTA and CDR2 FQGNSA. J was trimmed by 6 bases and V by 1 base; bases with no gene match: 2. CDR3 length: 14 amino acids. This CDR3 reads CASSLVAGAGELFF. The CDR3 nucleotides are TGTGCCAGCAGCTTAGTCGCGGGAGCCGGGGAGCTGTTTTTT. Full variable domain (outside the CDR3, taken from reference TRBV7-2 and TRBJ2-2): GAGVSQSPSNKVTEKGKDVELRCDPISGHTALYWYRQSLGQGLEFLIYFQGNSAPDKSGLPSDRFSAERTGGSVSTLTIQRTQQEDSAVYLCASSLVAGAGELFFGEGSRLTVL.

This clone was detected only once. This chain links TRBV10-2 with TRBJ2-7; D call uncertain. The CDR3 contains 12 residues. Trimming stripped 10 bases from V and 3 bases from J, with 13 bases between. Germline lookup yields CDR1 WSHSY and CDR2 SAAADI. As DNA, the CDR3 is TGCGCCACCTCGACGGGTAACTACGAGCAGTACTTC. This encodes CATSTGNYEQYF.

Turning to this clone: A read error may produce the germline difference seen at one junction end. CDR3 coding DNA: TGCAGTGCTAGTAGACCGGGAGTTGAAGGTTTCTTT. Its translation is CSASRPGVEGFF. V and J are TRBV20-1 and TRBJ1-1; D gene unclear. CDR1 is DFQATT, CDR2 SNEGSKA, per germline (reference sequence). The CDR3 sequence is 12 residues long.

The V and J genes are TRBV10-3 and TRBJ1-1; D is perhaps TRBD1 (6 bases). CDR1 is ENHRY and CDR2 is SYGVKD in the germline V gene. The CDR3 extends over 16 amino acids. Deletions cut 10 bases from V and 0 bases from J, with 21 bases between. CDR3 DNA: TGTGCCAACCCCCCTCGCCCTGACAGGATGAACACTGAAGCTTTCTTT. It translates to CANPPRPDRMNTEAFF.

The chain carries TRBV10-3 and TRBJ1-4, with 7 bases that match TRBD1. The ends lost 4 bases at V and 8 bases at J; junction bases unmatched: 4. Germline V gene sequence: CDR1 ENHRY, CDR2 SYGVKD. The CDR3 runs 13 residues. The CDR3 region has the DNA TGTGCCATCAGTGTCCAGGGGGACGAAAAACTGTTTTTT. Its translation is CAISVQGDEKLFF.

The chain has TRBV3-1 (or the pseudogene TRBV3-2) and TRBJ2-7; 7 bases line up with TRBD2. J gave up 4 bases and V 2 bases, and 14 bases lay outside the gene matches. Looked up from germline, CDR1 is LGHDT and CDR2 is YNNKEL (reference sequence). The CDR3 consists of 17 residues. Here the CDR3 DNA reads TGTGCCAGCAGCCAAACATGGGGGGGATCTGGGGTTTACGAGCAGTACTTC. This codes for CASSQTWGGSGVYEQYF.

This chain uses TRBV28 with TRBJ2-7; a possible D gene is TRBD1 (6 bases). Trimming left V 6 bases short and J 0 bases short, with 15 bases between. The germline V gene encodes CDR1 MDHEN and CDR2 SYDVKM. The CDR3 is 15 amino acids. The DNA of the CDR3 is TGTGCCAGCAGCATAACAGGGCGAAGCTCCTACGAGCAGTACTTC. Residues: CASSITGRSSYEQYF.

The chain links TRBV5-4 to TRBJ2-3; D call uncertain. V was cut by 4 bases and J by 2 bases, with 11 bases left in between. This CDR3 has 14 amino acids. Germline values: CDR1 SGHNT, CDR2 YYREEE (reference sequence). CDR3 sequence: CASSPAQYTDTQYF. The DNA of the CDR3 is TGTGCCAGCAGCCCCGCCCAGTACACAGATACGCAGTATTTT.

V and J are TRBV14 and TRBJ1-1; D is possibly TRBD1 (6 bases). The V end was cut by 4 bases, the J end by 2 bases, with 8 bases between. There are 13 residues in the CDR3. Germline V gives CDR1 SGHDN, CDR2 FVKESK. This chain's CDR3 is CASSLQGNTEAFF. The DNA of the CDR3 is TGTGCCAGCAGCCTACAGGGTAACACTGAAGCTTTCTTT.

The J gene is TRBJ1-4, the V gene TRBV15; D unclear. The CDR3 runs 15 residues. The germline gives CDR1 LNHNV, CDR2 YYDKDF (reference sequence). Trimming shortened V by 0 bases and J by 8 bases, and 13 bases separated the two germline ends. For the CDR3, the DNA is TGTGCCACCAGCAGAGACGGAGGGAAGAACGAAAAACTGTTTTTT. Amino acids: CATSRDGGKNEKLFF.

The chain uses TRBV7-9 and TRBJ2-2; 7 bases align to TRBD1. The CDR3 has 15 residues. Looked up from germline, CDR1 is SEHNR and CDR2 is FQNEAQ (reference sequence). Losses at the gene ends were 5 bases for V and 7 bases for J; bases not matched to a gene: 10. The CDR3 spells CASSLPGTADGELFF. CDR3 bases: TGTGCCAGCAGCCTCCCCGGGACAGCAGACGGGGAGCTGTTTTTT.

The chain links TRBV7-9 to TRBJ1-6, with a possible D match to TRBD1 (6 bases). CDR3 size: 14 residues. Germline CDR1 and CDR2: SEHNR and FQNEAQ (reference sequence). V was cut by 1 base and J by 7 bases, with 8 bases left in between. The CDR3 spells CASSLDQGNSPLHF. CDR3 bases: TGTGCCAGCAGCTTAGATCAGGGGAATTCACCCCTCCACTTT.

This sequence joins TRBV18 and TRBJ2-3, with a possible D match to TRBD2 (5 bases). The CDR3 extends over 15 amino acids. Germline assignment: CDR1 KGHSH and CDR2 LQKENI. Trimming cost V 2 bases and J 5 bases, with 14 bases left between them. The CDR3 spells CASSPVRGGVDTQYF. The CDR3 bases are TGTGCCAGCTCACCAGTTCGTGGAGGTGTAGATACGCAGTATTTT.

J is TRBJ1-2 and V is TRBV19; tentatively, D is TRBD1 (6 bases). Germline CDR1 reads LNHDA; CDR2 reads SQIVND (reference sequence). The CDR3 length is 15 residues. Deletions cut 6 bases from V and 4 bases from J, with 18 bases between. CDR3 nucleotide sequence: TGTGCCAGTAGGGACGGACAGTTGGACCTCTATGGCTACACCTTC. Its translation is CASRDGQLDLYGYTF.

The chain links TRBV5-4 to TRBJ2-7; D is uncertain. The germline gives CDR1 SGHNT, CDR2 YYREEE (reference sequence). This CDR3 is 12 amino acids long. V lost 4 bases and J 3 bases, leaving 8 bases between the germline ends. CDR3: CASSILDYEQYF. The CDR3 DNA reads as TGTGCCAGCAGCATCCTAGACTACGAGCAGTACTTC.

The chain links TRBV6-5 to TRBJ2-1, with 13 bases lining up with TRBD2. This CDR3 contains 14 residues. The germline V gene encodes CDR1 MNHEY and CDR2 SVGAGI. With V trimmed by 5 bases and J by 7 bases, 2 bases remained unmatched. The CDR3 coding sequence is TGTGCCAGCAGTACTAGCGGGAGGGCGAATGAGCAGTTCTTC. The encoded protein is CASSTSGRANEQFF.